The entry that follows covers one T cell receptor beta chain sequence. Germline V CDR1 and CDR2: SGDLS, YYNGEE. V dropped 6 bases and J dropped 0; count of bases not matched to a gene: 14. CDR3 length equals 19 residues. The data are from a study of blood T cell repertoires in COVID-19. Study-wide background: The study drew acute and convalescent COVID-19 samples from the United States, Italy and Spain. PBMCs, B-cell-depleted T cells, or T cells provided the cDNA or gDNA that made up the material.

Per the original methods: Reference gene primer amplification gave estimated nucleated cell counts. The table came from immunoSEQ multiplex PCR; TCRdb's copy has only in-frame clones and leaves some out. The V and J calls and the clone size are those of that table, but D and trimming were determined from the DNA. The table lists fewer than 120,000 clones, 75% to 80% of them singletons. Sequencing used peripheral blood. The clonotype originates from a woman aged 80 or over with active or convalescent COVID-19. V is TRBV9 and J is TRBJ2-3, with TRBD2 matching 12 bases. CDR3 coding DNA: TGTGCCAGCACCCAAAGCGGACTAGCGGGGCTACTTAGCACAGATACGCAGTATTTT. Protein: CASTQSGLAGLLSTDTQYF. Supplemented by reference TRBV9 and TRBJ2-3, the full variable domain reads DSGVTQTPKHLITATGQRVTLRCSPRSGDLSVYWYQQSLDQGLQFLIQYYNGEERAKGNILERFSAQQFPDLHSELNLSSLELGDSALYFCASTQSGLAGLLSTDTQYFGPGTRLTVL.